The clone carrying this T cell receptor (beta chain) was observed a few times. Its antigen is as yet unknown. All gene names here are mouse names. The sequence runs out 4 residues before the end of the CDR3; the remainder is reconstructed from the germline J gene. This sample was taken from a study of CD8+ T cells in alopecia areata. Whole-study context: Skin-grafted roughly 7-11-week-old female C3H/HeJ mice received tissue from roughly 6-12-month-old C3H/HeJ donors with spontaneous alopecia.

The CDR3 extends over 14 amino acids. Germline V gene sequence: CDR1 LGHNA, CDR2 YNLKQL (reference sequence). On the basis of CD4, CD8alpha, NKG2D, NKG2ACE and other markers, pooled cutaneous lymph node cells were sorted. Extracted RNA was reverse transcribed into cDNA, the sequencing template. Using immunoSEQ multiplex PCR, the repertoire was profiled, and TCRdb retains in-frame clones only, with some absent. The sample shows around 290,000 clones, none of them appearing just once. General study findings and limits: Normal skin contains resident alphabeta T cells, and these are also sequenced in scalp samples. Normal scalp showed lower clonality than lesional scalp, especially alopecia totalis/universalis. Mice showed clearer TCR sharing than patients did, a gap that was possibly HLA-related.

The chain employs TRBV5 and TRBJ2-1; TRBD2 matches 9 bases. Input material: CD4+ T cells sorted from a lymph node. The TCR sequence derives from a C3H/HeJ mouse with alopecia areata. The mice in this strain carry MHC haplotype H2-k. CDR3 protein: CASSQVTGGAEQFF. The CDR3 DNA, read in part, is TGTGCCAGCAGCCAAGTAACTGGGGGGGCT.